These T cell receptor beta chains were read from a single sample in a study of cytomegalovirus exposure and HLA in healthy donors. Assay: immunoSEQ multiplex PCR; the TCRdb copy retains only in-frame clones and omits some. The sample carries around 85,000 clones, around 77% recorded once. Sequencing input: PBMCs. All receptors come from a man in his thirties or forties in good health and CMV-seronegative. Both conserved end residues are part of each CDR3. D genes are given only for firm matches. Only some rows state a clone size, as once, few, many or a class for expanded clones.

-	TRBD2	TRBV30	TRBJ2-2	CAWQLAGGFSVGELFF	TGTGCCTGGCAACTAGCGGGAGGGTTTAGTGTAGGGGAGCTGTTTTTT
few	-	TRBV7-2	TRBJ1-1	CASSLVSWTVGGAFF	TGTGCCAGCAGCTTAGTAAGCTGGACCGTCGGGGGAGCTTTCTTT
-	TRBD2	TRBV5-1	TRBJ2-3	CASSLHLAGSSTDTQYF	TGCGCCAGCAGTCTACACTTAGCGGGTTCTAGCACAGATACGCAGTATTTT
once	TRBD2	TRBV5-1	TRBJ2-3	CASSQGLAGVADTQYF	TGCGCCAGCAGTCAAGGACTAGCGGGAGTTGCAGATACGCAGTATTTT
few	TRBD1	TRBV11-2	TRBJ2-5	CASSPGQVSEETQYF	TGTGCCAGCAGCCCGGGACAGGTCTCCGAAGAGACCCAGTACTTC
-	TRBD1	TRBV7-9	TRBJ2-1	CASSSGTGSYNEQFF	TGTGCCAGCAGCTCCGGGACAGGGTCGTACAATGAGCAGTTCTTC
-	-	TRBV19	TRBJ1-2	CASSMAGQGPSRIYGYTF	TGTGCCAGTAGTATGGCAGGGCAGGGTCCCTCCCGGATATATGGCTACACCTTC
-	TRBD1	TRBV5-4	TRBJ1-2	CASSLAGTGGSGYTF	TGTGCCAGCAGCTTGGCAGGGACAGGTGGAAGTGGCTACACCTTC
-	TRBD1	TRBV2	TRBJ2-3	CASSWTGLRGDTQYF	TGTGCCAGCAGTTGGACAGGGTTAAGAGGAGATACGCAGTATTTT
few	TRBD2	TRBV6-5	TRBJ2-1	CASSRTSDPNEQFF	TGTGCCAGCAGCCGGACTAGCGATCCCAATGAGCAGTTCTTC
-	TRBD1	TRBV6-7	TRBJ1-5	CASSYPLWTGEDQPQHF	TGTGCCAGCAGTTATCCCCTTTGGACAGGGGAGGATCAGCCCCAGCATTTT
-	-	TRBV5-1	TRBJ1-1	CASRPLAVNTEAFF	TGCGCCAGCCGCCCCCTGGCGGTGAACACTGAAGCTTTCTTT
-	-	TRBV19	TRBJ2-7	CASRRTDSSYEQYF	TGTGCCAGTAGAAGGACAGATTCCTCCTACGAGCAGTACTTC
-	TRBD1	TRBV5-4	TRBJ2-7	CASSLAPGQGDYEQYF	TGTGCCAGCAGCTTGGCCCCGGGACAGGGGGACTACGAGCAGTACTTC
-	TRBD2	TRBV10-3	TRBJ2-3	CAISGLARAGDTQYF	TGTGCCATCAGTGGACTAGCGCGAGCCGGGGATACGCAGTATTTT
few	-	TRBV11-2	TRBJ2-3	CASSSVPSQYF	TGTGCCAGCAGCTCAGTCCCATCGCAGTATTTT
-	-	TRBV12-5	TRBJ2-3	CASGPGLILDTQYF	TGTGCTAGTGGCCCCGGACTAATTCTCGATACGCAGTATTTT
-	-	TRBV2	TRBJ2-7	CASTGRDTVDF	TGTGCCAGCACCGGCCGGGACACCGTGGACTTC
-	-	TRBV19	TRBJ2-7	CASSTRAITGSAYEQYF	TGTGCCAGTAGTACGAGGGCCATAACAGGGTCGGCCTACGAGCAGTACTTC
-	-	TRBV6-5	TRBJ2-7	CASSYSWQYEQYF	TGTGCCAGCAGTTACTCGTGGCAGTACGAGCAGTACTTC
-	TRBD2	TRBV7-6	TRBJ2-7	CASSLLTSGAYEQYF	TGTGCCAGCAGCCTACTGACTAGCGGCGCCTACGAGCAGTACTTC